Listed here are 21 T cell receptor beta chains from one sample, sequenced in a study of monozygotic twins with inflammatory bowel disease. For each CDR3 protein, TCRdb gives one entry from its re-call of the 5' RACE reads, without DNA. This sample's table has around 150,000 distinct CDR3 sequences. The sample comprised blood. These receptors were collected from a human donor with ulcerative colitis or Crohn's disease, or a healthy co-twin of an affected twin (not recorded which).

This CDR3 reads CASTRLAGGRTDTQYF. The V gene is TRBV27, the J gene TRBJ2-3; the TRBD2 assignment by TCRdb is unverifiable without DNA. Germline CDR1 reads MNHEY; CDR2 reads SMNVEV (reference sequence). This CDR3 is 16 amino acids long.

The CDR3 spells CSARDTSGRTDTQYF. The rearrangement joins TRBV20-1 to TRBJ2-3. The germline CDR1 and CDR2 sequences are DFQATT and SNEGSKA (reference sequence). The CDR3 length is 15 residues.

This chain connects TRBV7-8 to TRBJ2-7. The CDR3 loop spans 15 amino acids. The germline CDR1 and CDR2 sequences are SGHVS and FQNEAQ. This CDR3 is CASSLVLTPNYEQYF. Using reference TRBV7-8 and TRBJ2-7 for the parts outside the CDR3, the full variable domain is GAGVSQSPRYKVAKRGQDVALRCDPISGHVSLFWYQQALGQGPEFLTYFQNEAQLDKSGLPSDRFFAERPEGSVSTLKIQRTQQEDSAVYLCASSLVLTPNYEQYFGPGTRLTVT.

The J gene is TRBJ2-7, the V gene TRBV19; TCRdb reports TRBD1, a call that lacks DNA to check it against. Germline V gene sequence: CDR1 LNHDA, CDR2 SQIVND (reference sequence). The CDR3 covers 14 residues. The CDR3 region is CASKRRDRDYEQYF.

This rearrangement joins TRBV7-9 to TRBJ2-1; the D call from TCRdb, TRBD1, cannot be confirmed without DNA. Germline CDR1 and CDR2: SEHNR and FQNEAQ (reference sequence). This CDR3 is 15 amino acids long. This CDR3 is CASSWYRGAYNEQFF.

V and J are TRBV15 and TRBJ2-7; absent DNA, TCRdb's TRBD1 call cannot be checked. Germline V gene sequence: CDR1 LNHNV, CDR2 YYDKDF (reference sequence). The CDR3 contains 15 residues. CDR3 loop: CATSRDPDSLYEQYF.

V and J are TRBV11-3 and TRBJ2-3; TCRdb designates TRBD1, a call that cannot be tested without DNA. The CDR3 loop spans 14 amino acids. Germline V CDR1 and CDR2: SGHNT, YENEEA. CDR3 loop: CASSPGGGSDTQYF.

The rearrangement joins TRBV7-9 to TRBJ1-4; as DNA is missing, the TRBD1 call by TCRdb cannot be tested. The V gene's germline CDR1 is SEHNR and CDR2 FQNEAQ (reference sequence). CDR3 length: 16 residues. CDR3 residues: CASSLVSGTDREKLFF.

The chain is built from TRBV3-1 and TRBJ1-2; with no DNA, the TCRdb D assignment of TRBD1 cannot be verified. The CDR3 covers 13 residues. CDR1 and CDR2 (germline): LGHDT, YNNKEL (reference sequence). CDR3 sequence reads: CASSRGQNYGYTF.

The chain couples TRBV10-3 to TRBJ2-1; TCRdb designates TRBD1, a call that cannot be tested without DNA. The CDR3 runs 15 residues. Looked up from germline, CDR1 is ENHRY and CDR2 is SYGVKD. The CDR3 spells CAISERGSGVSEQFF.

V usage is TRBV3-1 and J usage is TRBJ1-1; the D call of TRBD1 rests on TCRdb alone, since no DNA is present to check it. The CDR3 runs to 14 residues. The V gene's germline CDR1 is LGHDT and CDR2 YNNKEL (reference sequence). CDR3: CASSQDMGGTEAFF.

V usage is TRBV20-1 and J usage is TRBJ2-2; TCRdb's D gene call, TRBD2, goes unchecked for lack of DNA. The CDR3 runs 17 residues. Germline V gene lookup returns CDR1 DFQATT and CDR2 SNEGSKA (reference sequence). The CDR3: CSAPSTSGRALDGELFF.

The V gene is TRBV12-3 or TRBV12-4, the J gene TRBJ2-7; there is no DNA to check the TCRdb D call of TRBD1. The CDR3 consists of 11 residues. CDR3 residues: CASSPGIRQYF.

The genes are TRBV29-1 and TRBJ2-6; TCRdb selects TRBD1, and the lack of DNA leaves this call unchecked. The CDR3 loop spans 17 amino acids. The V gene's germline CDR1 is SQVTM and CDR2 ANQGSEA. Here the CDR3 reads CSVEAWDSLSGANVLTF.

This chain connects TRBV20-1 to TRBJ1-5; TCRdb outputs TRBD1, but without DNA this stays unchecked. The CDR3 contains 14 residues. Germline V gene data show CDR1 as DFQATT and CDR2 as SNEGSKA (reference sequence). CDR3: CSAQDRAFEQPQHF.

The chain combines TRBV5-5 with TRBJ2-5; TCRdb outputs TRBD1, but without DNA this stays unchecked. There are 14 residues in the CDR3. The V gene's germline CDR1 is SGHKS and CDR2 YYEKEE (reference sequence). CDR3 residues: CASSFLGQQETQYF.

The chain employs TRBV19 and TRBJ1-1; TCRdb calls TRBD1, which cannot be checked without DNA. Per germline, CDR1 LNHDA and CDR2 SQIVND (reference sequence). The CDR3 extends over 14 amino acids. CDR3 sequence: CASRDRGRWTEAFF.

This chain links TRBV5-1 with TRBJ1-2. There are 14 residues in the CDR3. CDR1 is SGHRS, CDR2 YFSETQ, per germline. CDR3: CASSLLRRGCGYTF.

J is TRBJ2-7 and V is TRBV5-4; TCRdb picks TRBD1, but there is no DNA to check that call. The germline V gene encodes CDR1 SGHNT and CDR2 YYREEE (reference sequence). The CDR3 totals 15 residues. The CDR3 reads CASSFVTGQGNEQYF.

This chain joins TRBV7-2 and TRBJ2-5; without DNA, the TCRdb call of TRBD1 cannot be checked. The CDR3 spans 14 residues. CDR1 SGHTA and CDR2 FQGNSA come from the germline V gene. The CDR3 loop reads CASSLARGGETQYF.

The chain links TRBV5-1 to TRBJ2-1; TCRdb calls TRBD1, which cannot be checked without DNA. The CDR3 spans 18 residues. Germline V gene sequence: CDR1 SGHRS, CDR2 YFSETQ. CDR3 residues: CASSLTRQGPNSYNEQFF.